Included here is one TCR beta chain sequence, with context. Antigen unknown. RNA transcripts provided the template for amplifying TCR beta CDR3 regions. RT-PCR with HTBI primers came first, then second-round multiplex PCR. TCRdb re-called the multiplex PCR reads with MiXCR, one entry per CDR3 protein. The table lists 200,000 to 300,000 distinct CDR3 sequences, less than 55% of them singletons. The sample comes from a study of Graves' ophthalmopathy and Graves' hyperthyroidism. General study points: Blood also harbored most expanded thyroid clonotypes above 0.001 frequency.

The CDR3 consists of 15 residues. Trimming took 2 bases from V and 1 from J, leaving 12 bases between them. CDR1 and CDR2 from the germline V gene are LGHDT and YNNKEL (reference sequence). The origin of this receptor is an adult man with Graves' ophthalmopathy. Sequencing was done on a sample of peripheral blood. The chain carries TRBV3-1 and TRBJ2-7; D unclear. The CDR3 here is CASSQTASTSYEQYF. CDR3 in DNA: TGTGCCAGCAGCCAAACCGCGTCTACGTCCTACGAGCAGTACTTC.